This T cell receptor (beta chain) was sequenced in a study of OX40 agonist ivuxolimab in advanced cancers. Concerning the study at large: The costimulatory receptor OX40 (CD134) was targeted by ivuxolimab, a fully human IgG2 agonistic monoclonal antibody. Intravenous ivuxolimab was administered to patients every 2 weeks at six dose levels: 0.01, 0.1, 0.3, 1.5, 3 and 10 mg/kg. Of the roughly 52 dose-escalation patients, hepatocellular carcinoma was present in about 20, melanoma in approximately 15, renal cell carcinoma in 9 and head and neck cancer in 9. The dose-escalation cohort was about 87% male with a mean age of approximately 60 years, ranging from roughly 23 to 85. Prior anti-PD-1, anti-PD-L1 or anti-CTLA-4 therapy was permitted, and approximately 40% of dose-escalation patients had received checkpoint inhibitors. Partial responses were achieved by three dose-escalation patients, of whom one had hepatocellular carcinoma and two had cutaneous melanoma. The point of sequencing TCRbeta in the periphery was to test whether ivuxolimab changed TCR sequence diversity and drove clonal T-cell expansion. The paper reports the monotherapy dose-escalation portion (N of about 50 patients) of the phase I ivuxolimab trial.

Study-wide conclusions, independent of this receptor: Antigen specificity was not determined for the clonally expanded peripheral T cells. Clonal expansion of both CD4+ and CD8+ blood T cells was observed from baseline to week 6 at doses 0.1 to 3.0 mg/kg. In the 0.1-3.0 mg/kg groups, partial responders had among the lowest normalized peripheral clonal expansion, particularly in CD8+ T cells. Low levels of normalized T-cell clonal expansion were also seen in some patients who did not respond. After ivuxolimab, more expanded clones were found on average in CD8+ T cells than in CD4+ T cells.

For sequencing of the TCRbeta CDR3 region, genomic DNA was extracted from the sorted cells. The immunoSEQ Assay was used to sequence the TCRbeta CDR3 regions. Here the immuneACCESS table is served through TCRdb, limited to in-frame sequences with V and J called. Missing clones are a known gap in these copies; in checked studies unresolved V genes cover under half, and the rest lacks a known reason. In all, the sample holds 70,000 to 95,000 clones, and just over 90% of those were seen once. The top ten clones comprise around 0.72% of the sample. The trial excluded patients who had a history of autoimmune disease or were on systemic immunosuppression. Peripheral blood for TCR sequencing was collected from all dose cohorts at baseline, on cycle 4 day 1, and on cycle 7 day 1. Samples came from an open-label, multicenter, first-in-human phase I dose-escalation trial of ivuxolimab. Adults with locally advanced or metastatic head and neck squamous cell, hepatocellular, melanoma or renal cell carcinoma were enrolled in the trial. CD4+ and CD8+ T cells were sorted separately from peripheral blood before TCR sequencing.

A word on this clone: The antigen this receptor binds is unknown. Base qualities are not provided; no much larger clone lies one nucleotide away.

V loses 4 bases, J loses 4 bases, and the germline ends lie 15 bases apart. Including cysteine and phenylalanine, the CDR3 has 15 amino acids. The read is trimmed to its CDR3 DNA, 45 bases read in frame from base 1. CDR1 and CDR2 were assigned from the germline V gene as SGHTA and FQGNSA. The receptor was derived from an adult with an advanced solid tumor such as melanoma, head and neck, liver or kidney cancer. The sequencing here drew on CD4+ or CD8+ T cells sorted from blood, taken in a trial of the OX40 agonist ivuxolimab. The sequence is built from TRBV7-2 and TRBJ2-3; a tentative D call is TRBD1 (6 bases match). The CDR3 sequence is CASSSIAGGADTQYF. The bases are TGTGCCAGCAGCTCGATTGCTGGGGGCGCAGATACGCAGTATTTT.